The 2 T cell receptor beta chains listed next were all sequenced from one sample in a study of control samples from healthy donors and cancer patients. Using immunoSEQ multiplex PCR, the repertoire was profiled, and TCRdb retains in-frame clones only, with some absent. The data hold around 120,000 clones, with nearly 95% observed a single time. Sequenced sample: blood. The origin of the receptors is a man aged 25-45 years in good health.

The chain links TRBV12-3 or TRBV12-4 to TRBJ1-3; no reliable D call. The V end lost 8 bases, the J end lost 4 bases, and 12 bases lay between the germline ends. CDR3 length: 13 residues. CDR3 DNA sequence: TGTGCCAGCTGCAGGTTCAGCGGAAACACCATATATTTT. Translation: CASCRFSGNTIYF.

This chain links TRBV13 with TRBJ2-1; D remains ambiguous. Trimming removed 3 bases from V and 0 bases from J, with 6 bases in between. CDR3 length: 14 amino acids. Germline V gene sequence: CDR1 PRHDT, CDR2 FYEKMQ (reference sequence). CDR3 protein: CASSFGSSYNEQFF. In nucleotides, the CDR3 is TGTGCCAGCAGCTTCGGTAGCTCCTACAATGAGCAGTTCTTC.